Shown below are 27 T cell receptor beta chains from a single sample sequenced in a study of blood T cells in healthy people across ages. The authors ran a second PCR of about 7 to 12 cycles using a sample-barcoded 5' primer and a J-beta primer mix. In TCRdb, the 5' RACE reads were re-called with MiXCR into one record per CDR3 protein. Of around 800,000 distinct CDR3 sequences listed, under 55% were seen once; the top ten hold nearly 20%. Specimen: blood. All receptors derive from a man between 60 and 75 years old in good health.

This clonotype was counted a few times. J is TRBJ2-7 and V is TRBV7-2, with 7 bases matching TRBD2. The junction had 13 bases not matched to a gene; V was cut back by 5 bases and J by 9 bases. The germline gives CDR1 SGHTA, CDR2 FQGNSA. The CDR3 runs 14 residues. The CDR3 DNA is TGTGCCAGCAGCCCGGGGGGTCAGTCCTTCGGGCAGTACTTC. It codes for CASSPGGQSFGQYF.

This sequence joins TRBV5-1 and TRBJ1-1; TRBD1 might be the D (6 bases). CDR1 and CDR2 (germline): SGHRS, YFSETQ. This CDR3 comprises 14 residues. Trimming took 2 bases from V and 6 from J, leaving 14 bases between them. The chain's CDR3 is CASSFDWDKAEAFF. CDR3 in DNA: TGCGCCAGCAGCTTTGATTGGGACAAGGCTGAAGCTTTCTTT.

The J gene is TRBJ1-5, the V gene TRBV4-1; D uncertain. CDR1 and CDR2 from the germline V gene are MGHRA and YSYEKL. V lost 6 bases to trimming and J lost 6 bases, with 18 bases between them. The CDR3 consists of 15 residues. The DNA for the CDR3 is TGCGCCAGCAGAGAAGCCAGGAGCCCCGGTCAGCCCCAGCATTTT. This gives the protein CASREARSPGQPQHF.

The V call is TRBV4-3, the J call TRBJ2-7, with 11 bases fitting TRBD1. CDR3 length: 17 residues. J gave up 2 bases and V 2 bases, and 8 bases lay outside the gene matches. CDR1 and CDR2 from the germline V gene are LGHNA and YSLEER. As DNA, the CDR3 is TGCGCCAGCAGCCAACTAGAGCCGGGACAGGGGGCCTACGAGCAGTACTTC. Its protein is CASSQLEPGQGAYEQYF.

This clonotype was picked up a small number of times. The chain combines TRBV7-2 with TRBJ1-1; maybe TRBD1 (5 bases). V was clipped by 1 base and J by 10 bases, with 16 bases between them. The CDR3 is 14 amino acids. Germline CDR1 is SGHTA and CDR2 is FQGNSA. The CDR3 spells CASSLDTGSPRAFF. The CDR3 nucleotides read TGTGCCAGCAGCTTAGATACAGGCTCCCCTCGAGCTTTCTTT.

This chain's CDR3 is CASRTGSGTDTQYF. In nucleotides, the CDR3 is TGTGCCAGCAGAACGGGGTCGGGGACAGATACGCAGTATTTT. The chain is built from TRBV7-2 and TRBJ2-3; the D gene is possibly TRBD2 (5 bases). The CDR3 loop spans 14 amino acids. Germline-derived CDR1 and CDR2 are SGHTA and FQGNSA. Trimming took off 6 bases at V and 3 bases at J, with 13 bases between the two ends.

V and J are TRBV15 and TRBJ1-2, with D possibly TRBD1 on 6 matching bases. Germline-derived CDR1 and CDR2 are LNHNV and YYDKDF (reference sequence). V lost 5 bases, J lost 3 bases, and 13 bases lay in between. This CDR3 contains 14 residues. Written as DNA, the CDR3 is TGTGCCACCAGCCCCTCATCAGGGGACTATGGCTACACCTTC. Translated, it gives CATSPSSGDYGYTF.

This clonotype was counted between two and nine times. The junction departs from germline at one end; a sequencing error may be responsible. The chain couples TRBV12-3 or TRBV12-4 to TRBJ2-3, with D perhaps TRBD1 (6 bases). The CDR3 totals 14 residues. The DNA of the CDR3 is TGTGCCAGCAGTTTAAGAGTGGGGGCGGATACGGAGTATTTT. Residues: CASSLRVGADTEYF.

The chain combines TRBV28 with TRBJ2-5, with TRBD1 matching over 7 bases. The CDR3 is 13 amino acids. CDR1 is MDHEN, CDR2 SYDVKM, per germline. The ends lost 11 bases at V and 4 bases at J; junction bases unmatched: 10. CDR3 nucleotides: TGTGCCGGCAAAAGGGACAGTGGAGAGACCCAGTACTTC. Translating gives CAGKRDSGETQYF.

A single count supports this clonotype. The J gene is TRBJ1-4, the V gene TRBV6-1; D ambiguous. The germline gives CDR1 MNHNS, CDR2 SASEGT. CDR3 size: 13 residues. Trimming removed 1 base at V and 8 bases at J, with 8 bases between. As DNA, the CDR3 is TGTGCCAGCAGTGAAGGGCAGCAAGAAAAACTGTTTTTT. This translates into CASSEGQQEKLFF.

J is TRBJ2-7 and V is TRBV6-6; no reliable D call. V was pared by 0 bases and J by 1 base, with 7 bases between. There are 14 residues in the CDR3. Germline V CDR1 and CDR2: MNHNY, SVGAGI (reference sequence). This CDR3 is CASSYSKDSYEQYF. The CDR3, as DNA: TGTGCCAGCAGTTACTCGAAAGATTCCTACGAGCAGTACTTC.

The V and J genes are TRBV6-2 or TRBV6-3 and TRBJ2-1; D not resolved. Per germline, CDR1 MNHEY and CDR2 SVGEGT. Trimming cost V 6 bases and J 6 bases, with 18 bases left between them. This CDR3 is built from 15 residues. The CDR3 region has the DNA TGTGCCAGCAGCCGAGAGCCCGTTCGTGTCAATGAGCAGTTCTTC. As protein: CASSREPVRVNEQFF.

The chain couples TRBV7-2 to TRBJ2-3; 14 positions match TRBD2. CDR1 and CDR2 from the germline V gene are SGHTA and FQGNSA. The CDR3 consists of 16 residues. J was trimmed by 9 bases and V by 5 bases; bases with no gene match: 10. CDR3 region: CASSARTSGGTDTQYF. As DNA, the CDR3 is TGTGCCAGCAGCGCCCGGACTAGCGGGGGGACGGACACGCAGTATTTT.

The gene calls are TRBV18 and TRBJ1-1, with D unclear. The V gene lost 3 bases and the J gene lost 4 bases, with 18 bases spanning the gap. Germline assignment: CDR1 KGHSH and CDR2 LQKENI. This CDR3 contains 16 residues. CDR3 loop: CASSPAQAREGTEAFF. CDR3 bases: TGTGCCAGCTCACCGGCCCAGGCTAGGGAGGGCACTGAAGCTTTCTTT. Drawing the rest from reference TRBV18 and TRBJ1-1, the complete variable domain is NAGVMQNPRHLVRRRGQEARLRCSPMKGHSHVYWYRQLPEEGLKFMVYLQKENIIDESGMPKERFSAEFPKEGPSILRIQQVVRGDSAAYFCASSPAQAREGTEAFFGQGTRLTVV.

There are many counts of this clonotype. The CDR3 DNA sequence: TGCGCCAGCAGCGCGCTAGCGGGGGGAACCTACGAGCAGTACTTC. The encoded protein is CASSALAGGTYEQYF. The chain is built from TRBV5-1 and TRBJ2-7, with 11 nucleotides matching TRBD2. With 4 bases clipped from V and 2 bases from J, the junction kept 5 bases outside the gene matches. This CDR3 spans 15 amino acids. Germline CDR1 and CDR2: SGHRS and YFSETQ.

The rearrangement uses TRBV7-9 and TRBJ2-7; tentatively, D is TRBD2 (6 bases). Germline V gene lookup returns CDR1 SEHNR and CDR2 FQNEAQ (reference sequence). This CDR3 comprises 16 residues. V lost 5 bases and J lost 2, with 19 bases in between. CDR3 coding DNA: TGTGCCAGCAGCCACAACACGGGAGAAGGGGCCTACGAGCAGTACTTC. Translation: CASSHNTGEGAYEQYF.

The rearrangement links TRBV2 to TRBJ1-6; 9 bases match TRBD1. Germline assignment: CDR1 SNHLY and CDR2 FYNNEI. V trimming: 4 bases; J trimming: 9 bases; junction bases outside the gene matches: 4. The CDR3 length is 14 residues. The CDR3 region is CASSVGTGSSPLHF. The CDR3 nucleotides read TGTGCCAGCAGTGTCGGGACAGGGAGTTCACCCCTCCACTTT. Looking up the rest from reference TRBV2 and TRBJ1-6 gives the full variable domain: EPEVTQTPSHQVTQMGQEVILRCVPISNHLYFYWYRQILGQKVEFLVSFYNNEISEKSEIFDDQFSVERPDGSNFTLKIRSTKLEDSAMYFCASSVGTGSSPLHFGNGTRLTVT.

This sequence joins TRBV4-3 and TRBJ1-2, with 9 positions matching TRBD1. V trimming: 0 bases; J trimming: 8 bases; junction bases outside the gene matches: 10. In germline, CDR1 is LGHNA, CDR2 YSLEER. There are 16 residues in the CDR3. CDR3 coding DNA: TGCGCCAGCAGCCAAGATGTCCCGGACAGGGGTTCGGGCTACACCTTC. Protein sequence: CASSQDVPDRGSGYTF.

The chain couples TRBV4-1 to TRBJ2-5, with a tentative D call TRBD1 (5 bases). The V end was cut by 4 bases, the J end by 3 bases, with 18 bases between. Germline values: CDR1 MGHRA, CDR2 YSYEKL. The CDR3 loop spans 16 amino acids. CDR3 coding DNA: TGCGCCAGCAGCCCCGCAGTAGGGGTTGGGGAAGAGACCCAGTACTTC. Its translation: CASSPAVGVGEETQYF.

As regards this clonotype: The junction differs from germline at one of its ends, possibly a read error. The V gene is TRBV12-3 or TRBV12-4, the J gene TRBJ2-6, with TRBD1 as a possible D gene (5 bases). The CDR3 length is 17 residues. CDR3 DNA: TGTGCCAGCAGTTTAGTCTTCACAGTGACTGGGGCCTACGTCCTGACTTTC. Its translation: CASSLVFTVTGAYVLTF.

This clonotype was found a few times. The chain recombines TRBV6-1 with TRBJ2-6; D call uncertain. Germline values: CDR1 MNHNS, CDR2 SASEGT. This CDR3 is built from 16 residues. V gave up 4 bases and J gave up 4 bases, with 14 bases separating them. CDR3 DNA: TGTGCCAGCAGTGGGACGGTGGTCTCCGGGGCCAACGTCCTGACTTTC. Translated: CASSGTVVSGANVLTF.

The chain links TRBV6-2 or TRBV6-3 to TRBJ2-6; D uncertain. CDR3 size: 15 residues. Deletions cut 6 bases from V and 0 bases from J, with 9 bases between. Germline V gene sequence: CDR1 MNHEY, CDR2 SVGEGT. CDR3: CASSYDGSGANVLTF. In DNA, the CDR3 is TGTGCCAGCAGCTACGACGGCTCTGGGGCCAACGTCCTGACTTTC.

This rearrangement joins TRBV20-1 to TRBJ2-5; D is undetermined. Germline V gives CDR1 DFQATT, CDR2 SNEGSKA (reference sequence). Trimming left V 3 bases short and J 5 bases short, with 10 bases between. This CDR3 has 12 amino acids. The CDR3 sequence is CSASLNHETQYF. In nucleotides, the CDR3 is TGCAGTGCTAGTTTGAATCACGAGACCCAGTACTTC.

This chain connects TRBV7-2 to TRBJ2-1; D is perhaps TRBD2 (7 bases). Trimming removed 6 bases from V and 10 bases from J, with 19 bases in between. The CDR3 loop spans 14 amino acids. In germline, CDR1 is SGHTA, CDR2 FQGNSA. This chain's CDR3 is CASRTRGGTYEQFF. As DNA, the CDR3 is TGTGCCAGCAGGACTAGGGGGGGGACGTACGAGCAGTTCTTC.

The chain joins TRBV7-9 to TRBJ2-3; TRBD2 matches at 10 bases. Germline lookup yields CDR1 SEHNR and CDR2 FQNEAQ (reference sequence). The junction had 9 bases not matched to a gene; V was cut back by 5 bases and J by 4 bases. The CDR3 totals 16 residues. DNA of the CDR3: TGTGCCAGCAGCCTATACGGGACTAGCGAGGCAGATACGCAGTATTTT. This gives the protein CASSLYGTSEADTQYF.

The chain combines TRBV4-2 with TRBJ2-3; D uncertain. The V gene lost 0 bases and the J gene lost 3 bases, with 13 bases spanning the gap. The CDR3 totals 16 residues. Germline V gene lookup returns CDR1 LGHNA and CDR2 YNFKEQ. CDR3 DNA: TGTGCCAGCAGCCAAGAGGACCTACCCGCGACAGATACGCAGTATTTT. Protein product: CASSQEDLPATDTQYF.

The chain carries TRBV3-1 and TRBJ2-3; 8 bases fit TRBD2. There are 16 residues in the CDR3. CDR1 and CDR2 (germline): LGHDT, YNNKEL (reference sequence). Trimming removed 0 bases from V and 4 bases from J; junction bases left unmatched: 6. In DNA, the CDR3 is TGTGCCAGCAGCCAAGAAAGAATAGCGGGACCAGATACGCAGTATTTT. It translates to CASSQERIAGPDTQYF.